This T cell receptor beta chain was recovered during a study of blood T cell repertoires in COVID-19. Overall study: PBMCs, B-cell-depleted T cells, or T cells provided the cDNA or gDNA that made up the material.

Measured with immunoSEQ multiplex PCR; TCRdb has only the in-frame clones, and not every one. This sample has about 120,000 clones; roughly 88% occur once, and the top ten carry approximately 8%. This CDR3 region has 16 residues. J gave up 3 bases and V 1 base, and 3 bases lay outside the gene matches. CDR1 and CDR2 from the germline V gene are LNHDA and SQIVND (reference sequence). The gene calls are TRBV19 and TRBJ2-6; TRBD2 aligns across 7 bases. The clonotype comes from a man in his forties or fifties with acute or convalescent COVID-19. Sequencing input: peripheral blood. The CDR3 loop is CASSIVGGFGANVLTF. Written as DNA, the CDR3 is TGTGCCAGTAGTATAGTCGGGGGGTTTGGGGCCAACGTCCTGACTTTC.